This T cell receptor beta chain was retrieved from a study of Graves' ophthalmopathy and Graves' hyperthyroidism. Study-level information: Pretreatment peripheral blood was obtained at initial diagnosis.

Ineligible for inclusion were patients with other autoimmune diseases, uncontrolled infections, pregnancy or lactation. Whole-study results and caveats: In blood, most expanded thyroid clonotypes above 0.001 frequency were also detected. Prediction of ophthalmopathy progression reached roughly 70% sensitivity and around 72% specificity.

RNA transcripts served as template for amplifying TCR beta CDR3 sequences. First-round RT-PCR employed HTBI primers, with a second-round multiplex PCR after it. MiXCR was run by TCRdb on the multiplex PCR reads, yielding one entry per CDR3 protein. The sample yields some 390,000 distinct CDR3 sequences, approximately 20% seen once. Germline V CDR1 and CDR2: SGHTA, FQGNSA. The CDR3 consists of 17 residues. Trimming at V came to 3 bases and at J to 5 bases, leaving 12 bases not matched to a gene. This clonotype was counted ten times or more. The antigen remains unidentified. The receptor was derived from a woman under 30 with Graves' ophthalmopathy. Sequencing input: peripheral blood. The chain recombines TRBV7-2 with TRBJ2-5, with 10 bases identical to TRBD1. The CDR3 DNA is TGTGCCAGCAGCTTTACCGGGACAGGGGCTGTACGGGAGACCCAGTACTTC. This encodes CASSFTGTGAVRETQYF.